The T cell receptor beta chain under discussion was sequenced for a study of response to subunit inactivated influenza vaccine. CDR3 size: 14 residues. V trimming: 7 bases; J trimming: 6 bases; junction bases outside the gene matches: 11. Germline CDR1 and CDR2: SEHNR and FQNEAQ (reference sequence). TCRdb fed the RT-PCR reads into MiXCR, producing one record per CDR3 protein. Here the sample spans about 540,000 distinct CDR3 sequences, 20% to 25% being singletons. These data also formed part of another study, on T cells expressing NK-cell markers. This second report adds: Researchers built TCR beta cDNA using 5'RACE template switching with UMIs. Among CD8+ T cells from over 5 donors, dominant NKG2C+ clonotypes accounted for about 1.0-7.5%. A few donors' CD3+CD56-NKG2C+ cells were dominated by the same clonotypes.

Material: CD4+ T cells sorted from PBMCs, obtained 11 to 12 days after vaccination. The chain carries TRBV7-9 and TRBJ2-7; TRBD2 aligns across 8 bases. This sequence was found in a man in his fifties or sixties who received an inactivated influenza vaccine. This CDR3 is CASNPTSGVGEQYF. The CDR3 DNA is TGTGCCAGCAACCCAACTAGCGGCGTCGGCGAGCAGTACTTC.